Following are 23 T cell receptor beta chains from one sample sequenced in a study of cytomegalovirus exposure and HLA in healthy donors. The PCR used 60 Vbeta and 13 Jbeta primers. TCRdb's copy holds only in-frame clones and misses some; the assay was immunoSEQ multiplex PCR. The repertoire holds about 170,000 clones, 65% to 85% seen once, with 2.4% in the top ten. Sample: PBMCs. These receptor sequences come from a male donor in good health and CMV-seronegative.

V is TRBV7-3 and J is TRBJ2-2, with a possible D match to TRBD1 (6 bases). The V gene's germline CDR1 is SGHTA and CDR2 FQGTGA. V gave up 3 bases and J gave up 5 bases, with 13 bases separating them. The CDR3 loop spans 15 amino acids. The CDR3 spells CASSFTGTGTGELFF. Here the CDR3 DNA reads TGTGCCAGCAGCTTCACAGGGACGGGAACCGGGGAGCTGTTTTTT.

This CDR3 is CASSKRGQGPTSGLYNEQFF. The CDR3 DNA follows: TGTGCCAGCAGCAAGAGGGGACAGGGACCAACTAGCGGACTCTACAATGAGCAGTTCTTC. V gene TRBV21-1 combines with J gene TRBJ2-1; the D call of TRBD1 is as the table states it, not checked on the DNA. TRBV21-1 is listed as a pseudogene. There are 20 residues in the CDR3.

In this sample, this clone turned up a few times. V is TRBV19 and J is TRBJ2-7; perhaps TRBD1 as D (5 bases). Deletions cut 4 bases from V and 3 bases from J, with 10 bases between. Germline loops: CDR1 LNHDA, CDR2 SQIVND (reference sequence). This CDR3 has 13 amino acids. Written as DNA, the CDR3 is TGTGCCAGTAGTAGGTCAAGGGGCTACGAGCAGTACTTC. Amino acids: CASSRSRGYEQYF.

This clone appeared a single time. V and J are TRBV7-3 and TRBJ2-2, with 7 nucleotides matching TRBD2. Germline V lookup: CDR1 SGHTA, CDR2 FQGTGA. Trimming took 2 bases from V and 1 from J; bases not matched to a gene: 7. CDR3 length: 17 amino acids. For the CDR3, the DNA is TGTGCCAGCAGCTTAGTCTTTGCGGGGGTGAACACCGGGGAGCTGTTTTTT. Protein product: CASSLVFAGVNTGELFF.

The chain carries TRBV7-9 and TRBJ2-5; 10 bases map to TRBD2. V dropped 6 bases and J dropped 0; count of bases not matched to a gene: 4. The CDR3 totals 15 residues. CDR1 is SEHNR and CDR2 is FQNEAQ in the germline V gene (reference sequence). For the CDR3, the DNA is TGTGCCAGCAGGCAAACTAGCGGGAACCAAGAGACCCAGTACTTC. Protein sequence: CASRQTSGNQETQYF.

This clone has just one count. This rearrangement joins TRBV29-1 to TRBJ1-2, with D possibly being TRBD1 (5 bases). Germline values: CDR1 SQVTM, CDR2 ANQGSEA. Trimming shortened V by 6 bases and J by 4 bases, and 18 bases separated the two germline ends. This CDR3 has 14 amino acids. The CDR3 coding sequence is TGCAGCGTGGCTCAGGGATCGAATCGCTATGGCTACACCTTC. It translates to CSVAQGSNRYGYTF.

The chain combines TRBV4-1 with TRBJ2-3, with 10 positions matching TRBD1. V lost 4 bases, J lost 3 bases, and 4 bases stayed unmatched. This CDR3 spans 15 amino acids. Germline CDR1 is MGHRA and CDR2 is YSYEKL. CDR3 sequence reads: CASSPRDRGTDTQYF. CDR3 sequence (DNA): TGCGCCAGCAGCCCCCGGGACAGGGGTACAGATACGCAGTATTTT.

CDR3: CASSQQQGRLGEQYF. CDR3 DNA: TGCGCCAGCAGCCAACAACAGGGCAGATTGGGCGAGCAGTACTTC. This rearrangement joins TRBV4-3 to TRBJ2-7, with D possibly being TRBD1 (6 bases). The CDR3 totals 15 residues. Trimming removed 2 bases at V and 6 bases at J, with 17 bases between. Per the germline V gene, CDR1 is LGHNA and CDR2 is YSLEER.

The chain joins TRBV6-1 to TRBJ1-5; TRBD1 aligns across 7 bases. V lost 4 bases, J lost 7 bases, and 10 bases stayed unmatched. Germline V gene lookup returns CDR1 MNHNS and CDR2 SASEGT. CDR3 length equals 15 residues. CDR3 sequence (DNA): TGTGCCAGCAGTGGCGGGACAGATTTTAACCAGCCCCAGCATTTT. Encoded protein: CASSGGTDFNQPQHF.

The chain carries TRBV4-2 and TRBJ1-1, with 9 nucleotides matching TRBD1. The length of the CDR3 is 15 residues. V lost 1 base to trimming and J lost 1 base; unmatched junction nucleotides: 1. From germline, CDR1 is LGHNA and CDR2 YNFKEQ. This CDR3 reads CASSQGDRENTEAFF. CDR3 nucleotide sequence: TGTGCCAGCAGCCAAGGGGACAGGGAGAACACTGAAGCTTTCTTT.

The chain links TRBV5-1 to TRBJ1-2; D possibly corresponds to TRBD1 (5 bases). The CDR3 is 15 amino acids. Germline CDR1 and CDR2: SGHRS and YFSETQ. Trimming pared 4 bases from V and 6 bases from J, leaving 19 bases between. CDR3 in amino acids: CASSPGGGEGDGYTF. The CDR3, as DNA: TGCGCCAGCAGCCCTGGGGGGGGTGAAGGGGATGGCTACACCTTC.

The rearrangement joins TRBV6-1 to TRBJ1-2; D gene unclear. This CDR3 comprises 14 residues. Trimming stripped 6 bases from V and 5 bases from J, with 16 bases between. The germline gives CDR1 MNHNS, CDR2 SASEGT. CDR3 protein: CASSQTRREYGYTF. The CDR3 nucleotides are TGTGCCAGCAGCCAGACACGGCGGGAATATGGCTACACCTTC.

The chain couples TRBV28 to TRBJ2-7, with TRBD1 matching over 7 bases. The CDR3 consists of 14 residues. Unmatched junction bases numbered 4, after V lost 3 bases and J lost 2 bases. From germline, CDR1 is MDHEN and CDR2 SYDVKM. CDR3 loop: CASSFGQVTYEQYF. CDR3 coding DNA: TGTGCCAGCAGTTTCGGACAGGTCACCTACGAGCAGTACTTC.

The V gene is TRBV27, the J gene TRBJ1-2; weak D call: TRBD1 (6 bases). V was cut by 8 bases and J by 4 bases, with 14 bases left in between. Germline CDR1 is MNHEY and CDR2 is SMNVEV (reference sequence). The CDR3 is made up of 13 amino acids. CDR3 protein: CASGQQGGYGYTF. The CDR3 nucleotides are TGTGCCAGCGGACAACAGGGTGGCTATGGCTACACCTTC.

This chain links TRBV9 with TRBJ2-7, with 9 bases aligning to TRBD2. Germline CDR1 and CDR2: SGDLS and YYNGEE. This CDR3 spans 12 amino acids. V lost 3 bases, J lost 10 bases, and 5 bases stayed unmatched. The CDR3 loop is CASSASSGSQYF. The CDR3 region has the DNA TGTGCCAGCAGCGCTAGTAGCGGGAGTCAGTACTTC.

This clone was found a few times. The genes are TRBV7-2 and TRBJ2-1; D perhaps matches TRBD2 (5 bases). In germline, CDR1 is SGHTA, CDR2 FQGNSA. Trimming removed 1 base at V and 7 bases at J, with 14 bases between. The CDR3 spans 15 residues. As DNA, the CDR3 is TGTGCCAGCAGCTTAGGAAGCGGCTTTCCGAATGAGCAGTTCTTC. Residues: CASSLGSGFPNEQFF.

The sample holds a few counts of this clone. This rearrangement joins TRBV9 to TRBJ2-6; the D is unclear. The CDR3 totals 14 residues. Trimming pared 4 bases from V and 2 bases from J, leaving 7 bases between. The germline gives CDR1 SGDLS, CDR2 YYNGEE. The CDR3 loop reads CASSPVAGANVLTF. In nucleotides, the CDR3 is TGTGCCAGCAGCCCCGTTGCTGGGGCCAACGTCCTGACTTTC.

V and J are TRBV19 and TRBJ2-3, with 7 bases identical to TRBD1. The germline gives CDR1 LNHDA, CDR2 SQIVND (reference sequence). V shed 5 bases and J 3 bases; nucleotides not matched to a gene: 5. The CDR3 covers 14 residues. As DNA, the CDR3 is TGTGCCAGTAGTCTCGGGACAGCTACAGATACGCAGTATTTT. As protein: CASSLGTATDTQYF. Full variable domain (rest looked up from reference TRBV19 and TRBJ2-3): DGGITQSPKYLFRKEGQNVTLSCEQNLNHDAMYWYRQDPGQGLRLIYYSQIVNDFQKGDIAEGYSVSREKKESFPLTVTSAQKNPTAFYLCASSLGTATDTQYFGPGTRLTVL.

A few counts support this clone. The rearrangement links TRBV9 to TRBJ2-5; no clear D gene. V was cut by 0 bases and J by 3 bases, with 9 bases left in between. CDR3 length: 14 amino acids. Germline V gene data show CDR1 as SGDLS and CDR2 as YYNGEE. CDR3 region: CASSVGALEETQYF. In DNA form, the CDR3 reads TGTGCCAGCAGCGTAGGAGCTTTGGAAGAGACCCAGTACTTC.

J is TRBJ2-1 and V is TRBV19; the match to TRBD2 covers 11 bases. The CDR3 runs 18 residues. After removal of 0 bases from V and 1 base from J, the junction contained 5 bases not matched to a gene. CDR1 is LNHDA and CDR2 is SQIVND in the germline V gene (reference sequence). The CDR3 DNA reads TGTGCCAGTAGTATAGATCGGGGGACTAGCGGTTCCTACAATGAGCAGTTCTTC. This translates into CASSIDRGTSGSYNEQFF.

The V gene is TRBV7-9, the J gene TRBJ1-1; D is possibly TRBD1 (5 bases). The CDR3 sequence is 14 residues long. Deletions cut 1 base from V and 3 bases from J, with 9 bases between. Germline CDR1 and CDR2: SEHNR and FQNEAQ (reference sequence). The CDR3 region is CASSLEGQYTEAFF. CDR3 nucleotide sequence: TGTGCCAGCAGCTTAGAGGGGCAGTACACTGAAGCTTTCTTT.

The V call is TRBV6-6, the J call TRBJ2-3, with 9 nucleotides matching TRBD1. The CDR3 consists of 11 residues. Germline CDR1 reads MNHNY; CDR2 reads SVGAGI (reference sequence). J lost 10 bases, V lost 6 bases, and 2 bases had no gene match. The CDR3 reads CASRRDRAQYF. CDR3 coding DNA: TGTGCCAGCAGGCGGGACAGGGCGCAGTATTTT.

V and J are TRBV6-5 and TRBJ2-7; unclear D gene. Deletions cut 0 bases from V and 2 bases from J, with 14 bases between. This CDR3 contains 16 residues. Germline assignment: CDR1 MNHEY and CDR2 SVGAGI. The CDR3 region is CASSYSSRGSPYEQYF. In nucleotides, the CDR3 is TGTGCCAGCAGTTACTCGAGTCGCGGTTCCCCCTACGAGCAGTACTTC.